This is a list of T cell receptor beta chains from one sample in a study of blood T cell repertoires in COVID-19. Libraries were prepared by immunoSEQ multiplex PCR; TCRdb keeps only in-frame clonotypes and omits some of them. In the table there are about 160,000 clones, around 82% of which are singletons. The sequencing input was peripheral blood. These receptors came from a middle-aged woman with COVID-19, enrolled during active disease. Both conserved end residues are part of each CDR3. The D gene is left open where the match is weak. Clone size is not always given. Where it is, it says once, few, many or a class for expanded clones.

CDR3 protein: CASSLGTGDYGYTF
CDR3 DNA: TGTGCCAGCAGCTTAGGGACAGGGGACTATGGCTACACCTTC
D gene: TRBD1
J gene: TRBJ1-2
clone size: .
V gene: TRBV7-9

CDR3 protein: CASSQVGGQPQHF
CDR3 DNA: TGTGCCAGCAGCCAAGTAGGAGGTCAGCCCCAGCATTTT
D gene: .
J gene: TRBJ1-5
clone size: .
V gene: TRBV3-1/TRBV3-2

CDR3 protein: CASSYTRDRGQEQYF
CDR3 DNA: TGTGCCAGCAGTTACACCAGGGACAGGGGGCAAGAGCAGTACTTC
D gene: TRBD1
J gene: TRBJ2-7
clone size: .
V gene: TRBV6-2/TRBV6-3

CDR3 protein: CASGGGTRGYEQYF
CDR3 DNA: TGTGCCAGCGGAGGGGGGACTAGGGGCTACGAGCAGTACTTC
D gene: TRBD2
J gene: TRBJ2-7
clone size: .
V gene: TRBV6-5

CDR3 protein: CASSLVSGGDFSKGDTQYF
CDR3 DNA: TGTGCCAGCAGCTTAGTAAGTGGGGGGGACTTCTCCAAGGGAGATACGCAGTATTTT
D gene: TRBD2
J gene: TRBJ2-3
clone size: .
V gene: TRBV7-6

CDR3 protein: CASSLSASHYNSPLHF
CDR3 DNA: TGTGCCAGCAGCTTAAGCGCATCCCACTATAATTCACCCCTCCACTTT
D gene: .
J gene: TRBJ1-6
clone size: once
V gene: TRBV7-2

CDR3 protein: CASSPNGEKLFF
CDR3 DNA: TGTGCCAGCAGCCCGAACGGTGAAAAACTGTTTTTT
D gene: .
J gene: TRBJ1-4
clone size: few
V gene: TRBV3-1/TRBV3-2

CDR3 protein: CASRLAPYNEQFF
CDR3 DNA: TGTGCCTCTAGACTAGCGCCATACAATGAGCAGTTCTTC
D gene: TRBD2
J gene: TRBJ2-1
clone size: .
V gene: TRBV11-2

CDR3 protein: CASSLVYAEAFF
CDR3 DNA: TGTGCCAGCAGCTTAGTTTATGCTGAAGCTTTCTTT
D gene: .
J gene: TRBJ1-1
clone size: .
V gene: TRBV7-9

CDR3 protein: CASRTRGTGELFF
CDR3 DNA: TGTGCCAGCAGAACCAGGGGTACCGGGGAGCTGTTTTTT
D gene: .
J gene: TRBJ2-2
clone size: .
V gene: TRBV4-2

CDR3 protein: CASSIAENTEAFF
CDR3 DNA: TGTGCCAGTAGTATAGCAGAGAACACTGAAGCTTTCTTT
D gene: .
J gene: TRBJ1-1
clone size: few
V gene: TRBV19

CDR3 protein: CASTRTGNTEAFF
CDR3 DNA: TGTGCCAGCACCCGGACAGGGAACACTGAAGCTTTCTTT
D gene: TRBD1
J gene: TRBJ1-1
clone size: .
V gene: TRBV11-2

CDR3 protein: CASSPPGLSEQFF
CDR3 DNA: TGTGCCAGCTCACCCCCGGGACTAAGTGAGCAGTTCTTC
D gene: TRBD2
J gene: TRBJ2-1
clone size: once
V gene: TRBV18

CDR3 protein: CASSAGTGLNTEAFF
CDR3 DNA: TGTGCCAGCTCAGCCGGGACAGGGCTGAACACTGAAGCTTTCTTT
D gene: TRBD1
J gene: TRBJ1-1
clone size: .
V gene: TRBV18

CDR3 protein: CASSAVPRGGATGELFF
CDR3 DNA: TGTGCCAGCAGCGCAGTCCCTCGCGGGGGGGCTACCGGGGAGCTGTTTTTT
D gene: TRBD2
J gene: TRBJ2-2
clone size: .
V gene: TRBV7-3

CDR3 protein: CASSTRQGPNNEQFF
CDR3 DNA: TGTGCCAGCAGCACCCGACAGGGGCCCAACAATGAGCAGTTCTTC
D gene: TRBD1
J gene: TRBJ2-1
clone size: once
V gene: TRBV9

CDR3 protein: CASSLETQYF
CDR3 DNA: TGTGCCAGCAGCCTAGAGACCCAGTACTTC
D gene: .
J gene: TRBJ2-5
clone size: .
V gene: TRBV7-9

CDR3 protein: CASSRLGDLNTEAFF
CDR3 DNA: TGTGCCAGCAGCCGCCTGGGGGACTTGAACACTGAAGCTTTCTTT
D gene: .
J gene: TRBJ1-1
clone size: .
V gene: TRBV4-2

CDR3 protein: CASSKASGGEGADTQYF
CDR3 DNA: TGTGCCAGCAGCAAAGCATCGGGGGGCGAAGGTGCAGATACGCAGTATTTT
D gene: .
J gene: TRBJ2-3
clone size: .
V gene: TRBV21-1

CDR3 protein: CASSPNAGGPGTQYF
CDR3 DNA: TGTGCCAGCAGCCCAAATGCGGGAGGGCCTGGTACGCAGTATTTT
D gene: TRBD2
J gene: TRBJ2-3
clone size: .
V gene: TRBV11-3

CDR3 protein: CAWSGQALTEKLFF
CDR3 DNA: TGTGCCTGGAGCGGACAGGCCTTGACTGAAAAACTGTTTTTT
D gene: TRBD1
J gene: TRBJ1-4
clone size: .
V gene: TRBV30

CDR3 protein: CASSQGGSRGNTIYF
CDR3 DNA: TGTGCCAGCAGCCAAGGGGGCTCGCGCGGAAACACCATATATTTT
D gene: TRBD1
J gene: TRBJ1-3
clone size: few
V gene: TRBV9

CDR3 protein: CASSPTRVAYEQYF
CDR3 DNA: TGTGCCAGCAGCCCCACCCGGGTGGCCTACGAGCAGTACTTC
D gene: .
J gene: TRBJ2-7
clone size: .
V gene: TRBV16

CDR3 protein: CASSLWENEQFF
CDR3 DNA: TGTGCCAGCAGTTTGTGGGAGAATGAGCAGTTCTTC
D gene: .
J gene: TRBJ2-1
clone size: .
V gene: TRBV6-2/TRBV6-3

CDR3 protein: CASSRQGLTNEKLFF
CDR3 DNA: TGTGCCAGCAGTCGACAAGGTCTAACTAATGAAAAACTGTTTTTT
D gene: .
J gene: TRBJ1-4
clone size: .
V gene: TRBV2

CDR3 protein: CAISDFRDSDGYTF
CDR3 DNA: TGTGCCATCAGTGATTTTAGGGATAGCGATGGCTACACCTTC
D gene: .
J gene: TRBJ1-2
clone size: .
V gene: TRBV10-3

CDR3 protein: CASSLNPRLAGYNEQFF
CDR3 DNA: TGTGCCAGCAGCTTAAACCCTAGGCTAGCGGGATACAATGAGCAGTTCTTC
D gene: TRBD2
J gene: TRBJ2-1
clone size: .
V gene: TRBV7-8

CDR3 protein: CASRSAGAGYEQYF
CDR3 DNA: TGTGCCAGCAGATCCGCGGGGGCAGGGTACGAGCAGTACTTC
D gene: .
J gene: TRBJ2-7
clone size: .
V gene: TRBV27

CDR3 protein: CASSFRRAGPSKYNEQFF
CDR3 DNA: TGTGCCAGCAGCTTTCGGAGGGCGGGGCCTTCCAAATACAATGAGCAGTTCTTC
D gene: .
J gene: TRBJ2-1
clone size: once
V gene: TRBV5-6

CDR3 protein: CASSRPTSGGYNEQFF
CDR3 DNA: TGTGCCAGCAGCCGGCCTACTAGCGGGGGTTACAATGAGCAGTTCTTC
D gene: TRBD2
J gene: TRBJ2-1
clone size: .
V gene: TRBV4-2

CDR3 protein: CASSPPSTPEAFF
CDR3 DNA: TGTGCCAGCTCACCACCTTCGACTCCTGAAGCTTTCTTT
D gene: .
J gene: TRBJ1-1
clone size: .
V gene: TRBV18

CDR3 protein: CASSKCCKWEKDRDRDNSPLHF
CDR3 DNA: TGTGCCAGCAGCAAATGCTGCAAATGGGAGAAAGACCGGGACAGGGATAATTCACCCCTCCACTTT
D gene: .
J gene: TRBJ1-6
clone size: once
V gene: TRBV21-1

CDR3 protein: CASSQAIQGANQPQHF
CDR3 DNA: TGCGCCAGCAGCCAAGCGATACAGGGGGCGAATCAGCCCCAGCATTTT
D gene: TRBD1
J gene: TRBJ1-5
clone size: .
V gene: TRBV4-1

CDR3 protein: CASSDTGQSVGELFF
CDR3 DNA: TGTGCCAGCAGTGATACAGGACAATCGGTCGGGGAGCTGTTTTTT
D gene: .
J gene: TRBJ2-2
clone size: .
V gene: TRBV25-1

CDR3 protein: CASRRTWNEKLFF
CDR3 DNA: TGTGCCAGCCGGAGAACCTGGAATGAAAAACTGTTTTTT
D gene: .
J gene: TRBJ1-4
clone size: .
V gene: TRBV2

CDR3 protein: CASGPRETQYF
CDR3 DNA: TGTGCCAGCGGTCCCAGGGAGACCCAGTACTTC
D gene: .
J gene: TRBJ2-5
clone size: .
V gene: TRBV27

CDR3 protein: CASSLVGGSRRDEQFF
CDR3 DNA: TGTGCCAGCAGCTTAGTCGGCGGGAGCCGTAGGGATGAGCAGTTCTTC
D gene: TRBD2
J gene: TRBJ2-1
clone size: .
V gene: TRBV11-2

CDR3 protein: CATSDLSSGSINEQFF
CDR3 DNA: TGTGCCACCAGTGATTTGTCTAGCGGGAGCATCAATGAGCAGTTCTTC
D gene: TRBD2
J gene: TRBJ2-1
clone size: few
V gene: TRBV24-1

CDR3 protein: CASIQSTREYKFGELFF
CDR3 DNA: TGTGCCAGTATCCAGAGTACGCGGGAGTATAAGTTCGGGGAGCTGTTTTTT
D gene: TRBD2
J gene: TRBJ2-2
clone size: .
V gene: TRBV19

CDR3 protein: CASSQRQSGNTIYF
CDR3 DNA: TGTGCCAGCAGCCAGAGGCAATCTGGAAACACCATATATTTT
D gene: .
J gene: TRBJ1-3
clone size: .
V gene: TRBV3-1/TRBV3-2

CDR3 protein: CASSLYRGGGLGGYTF
CDR3 DNA: TGTGCCAGCAGCCTCTACCGGGGCGGGGGACTGGGCGGCTACACCTTC
D gene: .
J gene: TRBJ1-2
clone size: .
V gene: TRBV4-2

CDR3 protein: CANPGVESYNEQFF
CDR3 DNA: TGTGCCAATCCGGGAGTTGAATCCTACAATGAGCAGTTCTTC
D gene: .
J gene: TRBJ2-1
clone size: .
V gene: TRBV2

CDR3 protein: CASSLLQGVRNTEAFF
CDR3 DNA: TGCGCCAGCAGCCTACTACAGGGGGTCCGAAACACTGAAGCTTTCTTT
D gene: TRBD1
J gene: TRBJ1-1
clone size: .
V gene: TRBV4-1